The following is a T cell receptor (beta chain) sequence with its context. Antigen specificity is unknown. This record belongs to a study of beta chain features in type 1 diabetes. Study conclusions and caveats: There was a moderate but significant shortening of TCRB CDR3s in all four CD4+ subsets of Type 1 diabetes patients.

Expressed TCRB transcripts were sequenced, since all the RNA that had been isolated was reverse transcribed. Data came from immunoSEQ multiplex PCR; TCRdb stores just in-frame clones and leaves some out. The sample holds 160,000 or so clones, roughly 9% seen once. Germline V gene lookup returns CDR1 SQVTM and CDR2 ANQGSEA. The length of the CDR3 is 11 residues. V lost 6 bases and J lost 8, with 10 bases in between. The TCR comes from a woman under 40 with type 1 diabetes. The gene calls are TRBV29-1 and TRBJ1-4; D gene unclear. The sequenced material came from central memory CD4+ T cells from blood. The CDR3 protein is CSVPDGEKLFF. DNA of the CDR3: TGCAGCGTCCCCGATGGCGAAAAACTGTTTTTT.